The rows below give T cell receptor beta chains drawn from one sample of a study of blood T cells in healthy people across ages. Using its own MiXCR run on the 5' RACE reads, TCRdb lists one record per CDR3 protein. The sample gives roughly 2 million distinct CDR3 sequences, around 50% of which show up once; around 2.1% is in the top ten. The sequenced sample was blood. The source is a middle-aged woman in good health. CDR3s include the opening cysteine and the closing phenylalanine or tryptophan. The order of the fields is J gene, V gene, CDR3 protein.

>TRBJ2-3|TRBV7-2
CASTLTAHTDTQYF
>TRBJ2-7|TRBV7-9
CASSPLPGNGSYEQYF
>TRBJ2-7|TRBV27
CASSPTLPYEQYF
>TRBJ1-2|TRBV2
CAGREGRLNYGYTF
>TRBJ1-2|TRBV15
CATRGRQGGYTF
>TRBJ2-5|TRBV29-1
CSVETRGLQETQYF
>TRBJ2-6|TRBV6-2/TRBV6-3
CASRKIGTAGTGNSGANVLTF
>TRBJ1-4|TRBV20-1
CSARAHGNNEKLFF
>TRBJ2-6|TRBV6-1
CASLPTGTGANVLTF
>TRBJ2-1|TRBV7-2
CASRTTGEQGNEQFF
>TRBJ2-1|TRBV29-1
CSVEEVQDNEQFF
>TRBJ2-1|TRBV12-3/TRBV12-4
CASLRDRVANEQFF
>TRBJ2-7|TRBV7-2
CASSSGQGLGYEQYF
>TRBJ2-3|TRBV7-2
CASSRTGSTDTQYF
>TRBJ2-7|TRBV6-2/TRBV6-3
CASRRTSGGYYNEQYF